These 31 T cell receptor beta chains came from one sample sequenced in a study of T cells in Graves' hyperthyroidism and ophthalmopathy. TCR beta CDR3 regions were amplified from RNA. First-round RT-PCR of the TCR CDR3 relied on the HTBI primer set. TCRdb analysed the multiplex PCR reads with MiXCR anew, one entry per CDR3 protein. Here the sample spans around 600,000 distinct CDR3 sequences, nearly 45% being singletons. The sequenced material came from peripheral blood or thyroid tissue (not recorded which). These receptors were collected from an adult man with Graves' disease, either hyperthyroidism or ophthalmopathy (not recorded which).

In this sample, this clonotype turned up a few times. This rearrangement joins TRBV7-2 to TRBJ2-5; TRBD2 aligns across 7 bases. Trimming at V came to 4 bases and at J to 7 bases, leaving 18 bases not matched to a gene. This CDR3 is built from 17 residues. Germline CDR1 is SGHTA and CDR2 is FQGNSA. CDR3 sequence: CASSSERGPLKEGTQYF. In nucleotides, the CDR3 is TGTGCCAGCAGCTCCGAGCGGGGTCCCCTTAAGGAGGGGACCCAGTACTTC.

This clonotype occurred many times. The chain uses TRBV2 and TRBJ2-7; TRBD2 might be the D (5 bases). Trimming left V 3 bases short and J 6 bases short, with 9 bases between. The germline V gene has CDR1 SNHLY and CDR2 FYNNEI. The CDR3 sequence is 12 residues long. The CDR3 sequence: CASSETTFEQYF. The CDR3 nucleotides are TGTGCCAGCAGTGAGACTACTTTCGAGCAGTACTTC.

This clonotype was counted ten times or more. The J gene is TRBJ2-7, the V gene TRBV20-1; D is unclear. This CDR3 spans 11 amino acids. From germline, CDR1 is DFQATT and CDR2 SNEGSKA (reference sequence). Trimming took 6 bases from V and 6 from J, leaving 12 bases between them. CDR3 amino acids: CSAMGWSEQYF. In DNA form, the CDR3 reads TGCAGTGCCATGGGGTGGAGCGAGCAGTACTTC.

Points on this clonotype: A much larger clone lies one base from this, so it may be a read error. This sequence joins TRBV11-2 and TRBJ2-7, with 7 positions matching TRBD1. V lost 6 bases, J lost 1 base, and 3 bases stayed unmatched. CDR1 and CDR2 (germline): SGHAT, FQNNGV. CDR3 length equals 13 residues. The CDR3 nucleotides are TGTGCCAGCAGTGGACAGGCGTCCTACGAGCAGTACTTC. Translating gives CASSGQASYEQYF.

The rearrangement joins TRBV7-2 to TRBJ1-2, with D hard to call. This CDR3 has 17 amino acids. Germline lookup yields CDR1 SGHTA and CDR2 FQGNSA. The ends were cut back, 2 bases at V and 5 bases at J, with 21 bases in the middle. The DNA for the CDR3 is TGTGCCAGCAGCTTACATCCAGGACCGCCGTTACCTTATGGCTACACCTTC. Translating it yields CASSLHPGPPLPYGYTF.

This clonotype was observed many times. The rearrangement links TRBV10-3 to TRBJ2-7; a possible D gene is TRBD1 (6 bases). This CDR3 is built from 13 residues. V shed 3 bases and J shed 5 bases, with 11 bases lying between them. CDR1 and CDR2 from the germline V gene are ENHRY and SYGVKD. CDR3 bases: TGTGCCATCAGTGAAGGACAGCGAGACGAGCAGTACTTC. Encoded protein: CAISEGQRDEQYF.

This clonotype was seen a few times. The rearrangement joins TRBV13 to TRBJ2-7; 11 bases are a match to TRBD1. Germline-derived CDR1 and CDR2 are PRHDT and FYEKMQ (reference sequence). V shed 5 bases and J 4 bases; nucleotides not matched to a gene: 7. The CDR3 is 15 residues long. CDR3 in amino acids: CASSERTGGIYEQYF. In DNA form, the CDR3 reads TGTGCCAGCAGCGAACGGACAGGGGGCATATACGAGCAGTACTTC. Using reference TRBV13 and TRBJ2-7 for the parts outside the CDR3, the full variable domain is AAGVIQSPRHLIKEKRETATLKCYPIPRHDTVYWYQQGPGQDPQFLISFYEKMQSDKGSIPDRFSAQQFSDYHSELNMSSLELGDSALYFCASSERTGGIYEQYFGPGTRLTVT.

Concerning this clonotype itself: A clone one base away is much larger, so this may be a read error. Likely a read error: the CDR3 ends without its conserved phenylalanine or tryptophan. The rearrangement joins TRBV10-3 to TRBJ1-4; D is undetermined. Germline assignment: CDR1 ENHRY and CDR2 SYGVKD. This CDR3 is built from 13 residues. CDR3 sequence: CASSYGRNEKLFL. As DNA, the CDR3 is TGTGCCAGCAGTTATGGACGGAATGAAAAACTGTTTCTT.

The chain is built from TRBV5-1 and TRBJ2-7; the match to TRBD2 covers 15 bases. J lost 4 bases, V lost 3 bases, and 5 bases had no gene match. This CDR3 contains 16 residues. Per the germline V gene, CDR1 is SGHRS and CDR2 is YFSETQ. Here the CDR3 DNA reads TGCGCCAGCAGCTCGACCGGGACTAGCGGGGGGTACGAGCAGTACTTC. This codes for CASSSTGTSGGYEQYF.

The V call is TRBV7-3, the J call TRBJ1-2; D unclear. The ends were cut back, 3 bases at V and 8 bases at J, with 10 bases in the middle. In germline, CDR1 is SGHTA, CDR2 FQGTGA. The CDR3 is 12 amino acids. The CDR3 loop reads CASSLKTLGYTF. DNA for the CDR3: TGTGCCAGCAGCTTGAAAACTTTGGGCTACACCTTC.

This chain links TRBV7-9 with TRBJ2-7, with D tentatively TRBD1 or TRBD2 (5 bases each). The CDR3 has 15 residues. In germline, CDR1 is SEHNR, CDR2 FQNEAQ (reference sequence). V gave up 0 bases and J gave up 0 bases, with 9 bases separating them. CDR3 sequence reads: CASSLAGRPSYEQYF. The CDR3 DNA follows: TGTGCCAGCAGCTTAGCGGGACGGCCCTCCTACGAGCAGTACTTC.

This clonotype was detected only a few times. This rearrangement joins TRBV7-9 to TRBJ1-1; D is uncertain. The CDR3 is 12 amino acids. Between the trimmed V and J ends, which lost 6 bases and 7 bases, there was a span of 12 bases. CDR1 SEHNR and CDR2 FQNEAQ come from the germline V gene (reference sequence). The CDR3 region is CASRRPGSEAFF. CDR3 nucleotide sequence: TGTGCCAGCAGGAGACCGGGGAGTGAAGCTTTCTTT.

This clonotype has just a few counts. The chain uses TRBV7-8 and TRBJ1-1; no clear D gene. Germline lookup yields CDR1 SGHVS and CDR2 FQNEAQ. The V and J ends lost 1 base and 5 bases respectively, with 14 bases between them. The CDR3 is 15 residues long. This chain's CDR3 is CASSLVWGERTEAFF. CDR3 bases: TGTGCCAGCAGCTTAGTCTGGGGTGAGAGGACTGAAGCTTTCTTT.

The chain couples TRBV2 to TRBJ1-6; TRBD1 matches 8 bases. This CDR3 is built from 14 residues. The germline V gene has CDR1 SNHLY and CDR2 FYNNEI. After removal of 6 bases from V and 6 bases from J, the junction contained 4 bases not matched to a gene. The CDR3 is CASRRTGFNSPLHF. The CDR3 DNA sequence: TGTGCCAGCAGGCGGACAGGGTTTAATTCACCCCTCCACTTT.

This chain uses TRBV12-3 or TRBV12-4 with TRBJ1-2; 7 bases map to TRBD1. This CDR3 contains 13 residues. J lost 3 bases, V lost 6 bases, and 4 bases had no gene match. CDR3 nucleotide sequence: TGTGCCAGCAGGAATACAGGGGACTATGGCTACACCTTC. This codes for CASRNTGDYGYTF.

This clonotype appeared many times. This rearrangement joins TRBV10-3 to TRBJ1-5, with D maybe TRBD1 (5 bases). V was trimmed by 3 bases and J by 6 bases, leaving 15 bases between them. The CDR3 sequence is 15 residues long. Germline values: CDR1 ENHRY, CDR2 SYGVKD. CDR3 in amino acids: CAISDLGQGTQPQHF. Written as DNA, the CDR3 is TGTGCCATCAGTGATCTGGGCCAGGGAACTCAGCCCCAGCATTTT.

For the CDR3, the DNA is TGCAGTGCTTTACAAATGACAGGGTCCTACGAGCAGTACTTC. Residues: CSALQMTGSYEQYF. J is TRBJ2-7 and V is TRBV20-1, with 7 bases that match TRBD1. The V and J ends lost 5 bases and 1 base, in that order; junction bases with no gene match: 8. This CDR3 has 14 amino acids. In germline, CDR1 is DFQATT, CDR2 SNEGSKA (reference sequence).

The V and J genes are TRBV10-3 and TRBJ1-2; the match to TRBD1 covers 7 bases. V gave up 7 bases and J gave up 8 bases; unmatched junction bases: 7. CDR1 and CDR2 from the germline V gene are ENHRY and SYGVKD. The CDR3 totals 12 residues. DNA of the CDR3: TGTGCCATCAACGAGGGACAGATAGGCTACACCTTC. It encodes CAINEGQIGYTF.

This sequence joins TRBV25-1 and TRBJ1-6; a weak D match, TRBD1 (6 bases). V lost 7 bases to trimming and J lost 7 bases, with 14 bases between them. Germline V gene data show CDR1 as MGHDK and CDR2 as SYGVNS. The length of the CDR3 is 14 residues. DNA of the CDR3: TGTGCCAGCAACATAGCCACAGGGAATTCACCCCTCCACTTT. The encoded protein is CASNIATGNSPLHF.

This chain joins TRBV15 and TRBJ1-5; D not certain. The CDR3 is made up of 16 amino acids. V dropped 1 base and J dropped 2 bases, with 12 bases sitting between them. CDR1 is LNHNV, CDR2 YYDKDF, per germline (reference sequence). CDR3 protein: CATSRVRVSGNQPQHF. The CDR3 region has the DNA TGTGCCACCAGCAGAGTACGGGTTTCAGGCAATCAGCCCCAGCATTTT. The whole variable domain, filled in from reference TRBV15 and TRBJ1-5, reads DAMVIQNPRYQVTQFGKPVTLSCSQTLNHNVMYWYQQKSSQAPKLLFHYYDKDFNNEADTPDNFQSRRPNTSFCFLDIRSPGLGDTAMYLCATSRVRVSGNQPQHFGDGTRLSIL.

Only a few counts were recorded for this clonotype. The chain carries TRBV6-5 and TRBJ2-2, with 7 bases that match TRBD2. Germline-derived CDR1 and CDR2 are MNHEY and SVGAGI. The CDR3 totals 13 residues. Trimming took 8 bases from V and 6 from J; bases not matched to a gene: 6. The CDR3 protein is CASVAGGAGELFF. The CDR3 DNA follows: TGTGCCAGCGTAGCGGGTGGCGCCGGGGAGCTGTTTTTT.

This clonotype showed up just a few times. The chain has TRBV29-1 and TRBJ1-1; D unresolved. This CDR3 spans 13 amino acids. Germline V CDR1 and CDR2: SQVTM, ANQGSEA. Between the trimmed V and J ends, which lost 4 bases and 0 bases, there was a span of 9 bases. Here the CDR3 DNA reads TGCAGCGTTGTAAGGGAAATGAACACTGAAGCTTTCTTT. Translated: CSVVREMNTEAFF.

The chain employs TRBV6-1 and TRBJ1-4; the D is unclear. The CDR3 consists of 15 residues. V lost 6 bases, J lost 6 bases, and 17 bases lay in between. Germline values: CDR1 MNHNS, CDR2 SASEGT. Here the CDR3 reads CASRGSRRWYEKLFF. As DNA, the CDR3 is TGTGCCAGCAGGGGATCCCGGAGATGGTATGAAAAACTGTTTTTT.

Ten or more counts support this clonotype. V usage is TRBV10-3 and J usage is TRBJ2-5; D might be TRBD1 (5 bases). Trimming shortened V by 3 bases and J by 0 bases, and 14 bases separated the two germline ends. Germline V gene data show CDR1 as ENHRY and CDR2 as SYGVKD. This CDR3 is 16 amino acids long. Written as DNA, the CDR3 is TGTGCCATCAGTGAAGGGCGAACAGGACACCAAGAGACCCAGTACTTC. It specifies CAISEGRTGHQETQYF.

The genes are TRBV6-1 and TRBJ2-6; 8 bases line up with TRBD1. This CDR3 region has 17 residues. V lost 4 bases and J lost 2; bases outside the gene matches: 7. The germline CDR1 and CDR2 sequences are MNHNS and SASEGT. CDR3 in DNA: TGTGCCAGCAGTGGCCGACAGGGGAAACCTGGGGCCAACGTCCTGACTTTC. This codes for CASSGRQGKPGANVLTF.

This clonotype appeared a few times. The chain joins TRBV20-1 to TRBJ2-7; D unresolved. CDR1 is DFQATT, CDR2 SNEGSKA, per germline (reference sequence). The CDR3 is made up of 15 amino acids. V was pared by 3 bases and J by 3 bases, with 18 bases between. CDR3 in DNA: TGCAGTGCTAGTTACTCCGCCATCTCGGGCTACGAGCAGTACTTC. Translating gives CSASYSAISGYEQYF.

This chain joins TRBV2 and TRBJ1-5; 9 bases agree with TRBD1. V lost 5 bases and J lost 6; bases outside the gene matches: 8. The germline CDR1 and CDR2 sequences are SNHLY and FYNNEI. The CDR3 sequence is 15 residues long. The CDR3 DNA reads as TGTGCCAGCAGTTTAATGGGACAGGGAGGTCAGCCCCAGCATTTT. Protein product: CASSLMGQGGQPQHF.

The chain links TRBV2 to TRBJ2-7; the match to TRBD1 covers 9 bases. The junction had 6 bases not matched to a gene; V was cut back by 6 bases and J by 6 bases. The CDR3 has 13 residues. The germline V gene has CDR1 SNHLY and CDR2 FYNNEI. The CDR3 is CASRTPGQGEQYF. DNA of the CDR3: TGTGCCAGCAGGACCCCGGGACAGGGCGAGCAGTACTTC. Variable domain in full (rest from reference TRBV2 and TRBJ2-7): EPEVTQTPSHQVTQMGQEVILRCVPISNHLYFYWYRQILGQKVEFLVSFYNNEISEKSEIFDDQFSVERPDGSNFTLKIRSTKLEDSAMYFCASRTPGQGEQYFGPGTRLTVT.

The chain is built from TRBV10-3 and TRBJ1-2; TRBD1 matches at 7 bases. Germline V gene lookup returns CDR1 ENHRY and CDR2 SYGVKD. The CDR3 has 13 residues. V lost 0 bases to trimming and J lost 7 bases; unmatched junction nucleotides: 2. CDR3 sequence: CAISESRGFGYTF. CDR3 DNA sequence: TGTGCCATCAGTGAGTCCAGGGGGTTTGGCTACACCTTC.

The chain has TRBV10-3 and TRBJ2-5; D assignment may be TRBD1 or TRBD2 (5 bases each). There are 12 residues in the CDR3. The ends were cut back, 10 bases at V and 9 bases at J, with 18 bases in the middle. Looked up from germline, CDR1 is ENHRY and CDR2 is SYGVKD. DNA for the CDR3: TGTGCCAGCGGGCAGGCCTTGGGGGCCCAGTACTTC. This translates into CASGQALGAQYF.

A remark on this clonotype: A junction boundary mismatches the germline segment, possibly from a read error. CDR3 in amino acids: CTSSLVGAMNTEAFF. CDR3 DNA sequence: TGCACCAGCAGCTTAGTTGGGGCCATGAACACTGAAGCTTTCTTT. This chain uses TRBV5-1 with TRBJ1-1, with a possible D match to TRBD1 (5 bases). Looked up from germline, CDR1 is SGHRS and CDR2 is YFSETQ. The CDR3 sequence is 15 residues long.